This is a list of T cell receptor beta chains from one sample in a study of T cell changes during pregnancy in multiple sclerosis. Generated by immunoSEQ multiplex PCR, the TCRdb table keeps only in-frame clones and is missing some. This sample yields roughly 72,000 clones, of which around nine tenths are seen a single time; approximately 0.2% belongs to the top ten. Here the sequenced sample was CD4+ T cells from peripheral blood mononuclear cells, taken before pregnancy. The receptors stem from a female donor with multiple sclerosis, enrolled in a pregnancy study. Both conserved end residues are part of each CDR3. A D gene is named only where the DNA matches it firmly. Clone size is not always given. Where it is, it says once, few, many or a class for expanded clones.

. | TRBJ1-3 | TRBV19 | . | CASSMTTGGSGNTIYF | TGTGCCAGTAGTATGACGACTGGAGGCTCTGGAAACACCATATATTTT
TRBD2 | TRBJ2-1 | TRBV27 | . | CASRGLAGWDEQFF | TGTGCCAGCCGGGGACTAGCGGGGTGGGATGAGCAGTTCTTC
TRBD2 | TRBJ2-5 | TRBV7-2 | . | CASSRGGTQETQYF | TGTGCCAGCAGCCGCGGGGGGACCCAAGAGACCCAGTACTTC
. | TRBJ1-2 | TRBV28 | once | CASREQGLSGGYTF | TGTGCCAGCCGCGAACAGGGTCTGAGCGGTGGCTACACCTTC
TRBD2 | TRBJ2-1 | TRBV2 | . | CASTRTSGRWDRNEQFF | TGTGCCAGCACTAGGACTAGCGGGAGGTGGGATCGCAATGAGCAGTTCTTC
TRBD1 | TRBJ1-2 | TRBV27 | . | CASIPLGQGVRYGYTF | TGTGCCAGCATCCCTCTGGGACAGGGCGTAAGGTATGGCTACACCTTC
TRBD1 | TRBJ2-7 | TRBV6-1 | once | CASSALTGGLPYEQYF | TGTGCCAGCAGTGCATTGACAGGGGGTTTACCCTACGAGCAGTACTTC
. | TRBJ1-5 | TRBV2 | . | CASSEKGLGSNQPQHF | TGTGCCAGCAGTGAGAAGGGGCTGGGTAGCAATCAGCCCCAGCATTTT
TRBD1 | TRBJ2-7 | TRBV5-1 | once | CASSFRGGGQEQYF | TGCGCCAGCAGCTTCCGAGGGGGCGGGCAGGAGCAGTACTTC
TRBD2 | TRBJ2-5 | TRBV5-1 | . | CASSPRSGEWETQYF | TGCGCCAGCAGCCCGAGGAGCGGGGAGTGGGAGACCCAGTACTTC
TRBD1 | TRBJ1-2 | TRBV2 | once | CASSDLGRTGGNYGYTF | TGTGCCAGCAGTGACCTGGGGCGGACAGGGGGAAACTATGGCTACACCTTC
. | TRBJ2-1 | TRBV11-2 | once | CASSLDFIIVHRFF | TGTGCCAGCAGCTTAGATTTCATCATAGTCCATCGGTTCTTC
. | TRBJ1-6 | TRBV5-1 | . | CASSLGARSHSPLHF | TGCGCCAGCAGCTTGGGGGCGCGTTCCCATTCACCCCTCCACTTT
. | TRBJ1-1 | TRBV4-1 | . | CASSQDRAPVKAFF | TGCGCCAGCAGCCAAGACAGGGCTCCCGTGAAAGCTTTCTTT
. | TRBJ2-7 | TRBV6-5 | . | CASSYRPRDYEQYF | TGTGCCAGCAGTTACCGTCCACGAGATTACGAGCAGTACTTC
TRBD1 | TRBJ1-5 | TRBV6-1 | . | CASDRTGVTNQPQHF | TGTGCCAGTGACCGGACAGGGGTTACCAATCAGCCCCAGCATTTT
. | TRBJ2-1 | TRBV4-1 | . | CASSQDPQPGSSYSYNEQFF | TGCGCCAGCAGCCAAGACCCCCAACCCGGGTCCTCTTATTCCTACAATGAGCAGTTCTTC
TRBD2 | TRBJ2-7 | TRBV27 | once | CASSLLASSSYEQYF | TGTGCCAGCAGTCTACTAGCGTCCAGCTCCTACGAGCAGTACTTC
. | TRBJ2-1 | TRBV6-6 | once | CASSNGLINEQFF | TGTGCCAGCAGCAATGGACTCATCAATGAGCAGTTCTTC
TRBD1 | TRBJ1-1 | TRBV9 | . | CASSVAGTGDTEAFF | TGTGCCAGCAGCGTGGCCGGGACAGGGGACACTGAAGCTTTCTTT
. | TRBJ2-2 | TRBV4-1 | . | CASSLVQNGGGELFF | TGCGCCAGCAGCCTGGTCCAAAACGGCGGCGGGGAGCTGTTTTTT
. | TRBJ1-6 | TRBV9 | . | CASSETGTGGNSPLHF | TGTGCCAGCAGCGAGACCGGGACGGGGGGTAATTCACCCCTCCACTTT
. | TRBJ1-5 | TRBV27 | . | CASSFQVDQPQHF | TGTGCCAGCAGTTTCCAGGTGGATCAGCCCCAGCATTTT